The 3 T cell receptor beta chains presented below share a single source sample, sequenced in a study of blood T cell repertoires in COVID-19. Libraries were prepared by immunoSEQ multiplex PCR; TCRdb keeps only in-frame clonotypes and omits some of them. The sample lists approximately 220,000 clones, 80% to 90% occurring once. The sample comprised PBMCs or T cells enriched from blood (not recorded which). These receptors came from a woman between 18 and 29 years old in a cohort exposed to, infected with or recovered from COVID-19 (not recorded which).

This chain joins TRBV7-9 and TRBJ1-1; 7 nucleotides agree with TRBD1. Germline V gene sequence: CDR1 SEHNR, CDR2 FQNEAQ (reference sequence). This CDR3 is 15 amino acids long. With 3 bases clipped from V and 1 base from J, the junction kept 5 bases outside the gene matches. In nucleotides, the CDR3 is TGTGCCAGCAGCTTCCCCCAGGGGGGGAACACTGAAGCTTTCTTT. Its translation: CASSFPQGGNTEAFF.

The chain links TRBV6-5 to TRBJ2-1, with 13 positions matching TRBD2. CDR3 length: 15 amino acids. Germline V gene sequence: CDR1 MNHEY, CDR2 SVGAGI. After removal of 6 bases from V and 8 bases from J, the junction contained 7 bases not matched to a gene. CDR3 bases: TGTGCCAGCAGCGTGACTAGCGGGAGGATGGATGAGCAGTTCTTC. It yields the protein CASSVTSGRMDEQFF.

V usage is TRBV3-1 (or the pseudogene TRBV3-2) and J usage is TRBJ1-1, with D uncertain. The CDR3 is made up of 16 amino acids. Trimming pared 0 bases from V and 0 bases from J, leaving 11 bases between. Germline V gives CDR1 LGHDT, CDR2 YNNKEL (reference sequence). In nucleotides, the CDR3 is TGTGCCAGCAGCCAAGATCTGGGAGACATGAACACTGAAGCTTTCTTT. This translates into CASSQDLGDMNTEAFF.